The 18 T cell receptor beta chains given below trace back to one sample, sequenced in a study of blood T cell repertoires in COVID-19 (dated by TCRdb to the early 2020s). Receptor amplification or capture employed the immunoSEQ multiplex PCR assay. TCRdb limited this immuneACCESS table to in-frame rearrangements with V and J called. A share of clones is missing; checked studies link under half to unresolved V genes, and the rest is unexplained. The sample records 30,000 to 40,000 clones, about 85% of which are singletons. The ten largest clones capture 40% to 55% of the sample. Sequencing was carried out using peripheral blood. These receptors were taken from a man aged 55-75 years with active or convalescent COVID-19.

The chain has TRBV5-1 and TRBJ1-1; possible D gene TRBD1, 5 bases. Germline-derived CDR1 and CDR2 are SGHRS and YFSETQ. The CDR3 totals 13 residues. V was clipped by 4 bases and J by 5 bases, with 12 bases between them. CDR3 coding DNA: TGCGCCAGCAGCATAGGGGTTAAGACTGAAGCTTTCTTT. Protein: CASSIGVKTEAFF.

Remarks on this clone: The same CDR3 is also encoded by other DNA sequences in this sample. The chain uses TRBV19 and TRBJ1-4; 8 bases agree with TRBD1. The V gene's germline CDR1 is LNHDA and CDR2 SQIVND (reference sequence). The J segment lost 5 bases and the V segment lost 5 bases, leaving 7 bases of the junction unmatched. The CDR3 spans 15 residues. This CDR3 is CASSPRTGRNEKLFF. CDR3 DNA: TGTGCCAGTAGTCCTCGGACAGGGCGAAATGAAAAACTGTTTTTT.

The chain has TRBV5-8 and TRBJ1-1, with 7 nucleotides matching TRBD1. In germline, CDR1 is SGHTS, CDR2 YDEGEE. The CDR3 is made up of 13 amino acids. V lost 4 bases and J lost 5; bases outside the gene matches: 5. The CDR3 region has the DNA TGTGCCAGCAGCCGACAGGGTTGGACTGAAGCTTTCTTT. Translating it yields CASSRQGWTEAFF.

V gene TRBV6-5 combines with J gene TRBJ2-5; 7 nucleotides align to TRBD2. Per germline, CDR1 MNHEY and CDR2 SVGAGI. The CDR3 extends over 15 amino acids. After removal of 7 bases from V and 2 bases from J, the junction contained 10 bases not matched to a gene. Written as DNA, the CDR3 is TGTGCCAGCAACACGGGAGGAGAGGGGCAAGAGACCCAGTACTTC. Protein: CASNTGGEGQETQYF.

The rearrangement links TRBV5-6 to TRBJ2-1; 8 positions agree with TRBD2. With V trimmed by 1 base and J by 7 bases, 10 bases remained unmatched. This CDR3 is 16 amino acids long. The germline V gene has CDR1 SGHDT and CDR2 YYEEEE. The CDR3 protein is CASSLRVGGGRNEQFF. CDR3 sequence (DNA): TGTGCCAGCAGCTTGAGGGTAGGCGGGGGGCGGAATGAGCAGTTCTTC.

The chain joins TRBV19 to TRBJ1-3; the D is unclear. The CDR3 is 14 residues long. The germline gives CDR1 LNHDA, CDR2 SQIVND (reference sequence). Trimming removed 9 bases at V and 0 bases at J, with 12 bases between. Here the CDR3 DNA reads TGTGCCAGCACTCCGGGTCCCTCTGGAAACACCATATATTTT. Translation: CASTPGPSGNTIYF.

The chain has TRBV19 and TRBJ1-5, with TRBD1 matching over 8 bases. CDR1 and CDR2 (germline): LNHDA, SQIVND (reference sequence). V lost 10 bases and J lost 3; bases outside the gene matches: 11. This CDR3 is built from 15 residues. The CDR3 spells CATRDRGLNNQPQHF. The CDR3 nucleotides are TGTGCCACACGCGACAGGGGATTGAACAATCAGCCCCAGCATTTT.

This chain joins TRBV24-1 and TRBJ2-5; 7 bases fit TRBD2. Germline V gene data show CDR1 as KGHDR and CDR2 as SFDVKD. The CDR3 consists of 17 residues. The V and J ends lost 4 bases and 5 bases, in that order; junction bases with no gene match: 15. The CDR3 nucleotides are TGTGCCACCAGTGAAGGACTCTTGGTGGGAGGGCGGGAGACCCAGTACTTC. Protein: CATSEGLLVGGRETQYF.

This rearrangement joins TRBV3-1 (or the pseudogene TRBV3-2) to TRBJ2-3, with 11 bases identical to TRBD2. The CDR3 is 15 residues long. The V gene end was trimmed by 6 bases and the J gene end by 4 bases; junction bases not matched to a gene: 6. The germline CDR1 and CDR2 sequences are LGHDT and YNNKEL (reference sequence). The CDR3 here is CASRNSGGAPDTQYF. CDR3 nucleotide sequence: TGTGCCAGCAGAAATAGCGGGGGGGCCCCAGATACGCAGTATTTT.

The rearrangement joins TRBV7-6 to TRBJ2-5; D ambiguous. Trimming removed 1 base at V and 2 bases at J, with 8 bases between. The CDR3 loop spans 14 amino acids. Germline CDR1 is SGHVS and CDR2 is FNYEAQ. The chain's CDR3 is CASSLVGAQETQYF. CDR3 sequence (DNA): TGTGCCAGCAGCTTAGTCGGAGCTCAAGAGACCCAGTACTTC. The complete variable domain, with remaining parts taken from reference TRBV7-6 and TRBJ2-5, reads GAGVSQSPRYKVTKRGQDVALRCDPISGHVSLYWYRQALGQGPEFLTYFNYEAQQDKSGLPNDRFSAERPEGSISTLTIQRTEQRDSAMYRCASSLVGAQETQYFGPGTRLLVL.

This chain uses TRBV4-1 with TRBJ2-3; 12 nucleotides agree with TRBD2. CDR1 and CDR2 (germline): MGHRA, YSYEKL. The V and J ends lost 0 bases and 3 bases, in that order; junction bases with no gene match: 4. The CDR3 runs to 17 residues. CDR3 in amino acids: CASSQDPSGGATDTQYF. DNA for the CDR3: TGCGCCAGCAGCCAAGATCCTAGCGGGGGGGCTACAGATACGCAGTATTTT.

The V and J genes are TRBV19 and TRBJ1-5; maybe TRBD1 (5 bases). Germline V CDR1 and CDR2: LNHDA, SQIVND (reference sequence). The CDR3 is made up of 13 amino acids. Trimming shortened V by 5 bases and J by 1 base, and 6 bases separated the two germline ends. The DNA for the CDR3 is TGTGCCAGTAGTCGACAGAGCAATCAGCCCCAGCATTTT. Protein: CASSRQSNQPQHF.

This clone has only one observation. The junction shows a germline mismatch at one end, possibly a read error. V is TRBV5-4 and J is TRBJ1-3; a weak D match, TRBD1 (6 bases). Germline-derived CDR1 and CDR2 are SGHNT and YYREEE (reference sequence). The CDR3 is 17 residues long. DNA of the CDR3: TGTGCCAGCAGCCATGGGGGGGCAGGCTGGGCTGGGAACACCATATATTTT. This codes for CASSHGGAGWAGNTIYF. The whole variable domain, filled in from reference TRBV5-4 and TRBJ1-3, reads ETGVTQSPTHLIKTRGQQVTLRCSSQSGHNTVSWYQQALGQGPQFIFQYYREEENGRGNFPPRFSGLQFPNYSSELNVNALELDDSALYLCASSHGGAGWAGNTIYFGEGSWLTVV.

The V call is TRBV6-2 or TRBV6-3, the J call TRBJ1-2, with a possible D match to TRBD1 (5 bases). V lost 0 bases, J lost 2 bases, and 10 bases lay in between. CDR1 and CDR2 (germline): MNHEY, SVGEGT. The CDR3 has 15 amino acids. CDR3 sequence: CASSYSSRANYGYTF. The CDR3 DNA follows: TGTGCCAGCAGTTACTCGAGCAGGGCAAACTATGGCTACACCTTC.

V usage is TRBV30 and J usage is TRBJ2-3; 8 bases match TRBD2. Germline V lookup: CDR1 GTSNPN, CDR2 SVGIG (reference sequence). The CDR3 is made up of 15 amino acids. Losses at the gene ends were 0 bases for V and 3 bases for J; bases not matched to a gene: 5. The CDR3 sequence is CAWSVPAGVTDTQYF. The DNA of the CDR3 is TGTGCCTGGAGTGTCCCAGCGGGAGTAACAGATACGCAGTATTTT.

The V gene is TRBV2, the J gene TRBJ2-7; the match to TRBD1 covers 7 bases. Trimming at V came to 6 bases and at J to 7 bases, leaving 12 bases not matched to a gene. The CDR3 has 14 amino acids. The germline V gene has CDR1 SNHLY and CDR2 FYNNEI. The CDR3 sequence: CASSLDRELLEQYV. CDR3 sequence (DNA): TGTGCCAGCAGCCTCGACAGGGAATTGTTGGAGCAGTACGTC.

The gene calls are TRBV11-1 and TRBJ2-2, with TRBD2 matching 7 bases. The V gene end was trimmed by 8 bases and the J gene end by 7 bases; junction bases not matched to a gene: 10. Germline assignment: CDR1 SGHAT and CDR2 FQDESV (reference sequence). The CDR3 spans 14 residues. CDR3 loop: CASRAGTRHGELFF. In DNA, the CDR3 is TGTGCCAGCCGAGCGGGAACCAGACACGGGGAGCTGTTTTTT. Supplemented by reference TRBV11-1 and TRBJ2-2, the full variable domain reads EAEVAQSPRYKITEKSQAVAFWCDPISGHATLYWYRQILGQGPELLVQFQDESVVDDSQLPKDRFSAERLKGVDSTLKIQPAELGDSAMYLCASRAGTRHGELFFGEGSRLTVL.

V is TRBV5-1 and J is TRBJ1-1, with TRBD1 identical over 7 bases. V was clipped by 3 bases and J by 5 bases; unmatched bases: 7. Germline V gene data show CDR1 as SGHRS and CDR2 as YFSETQ. The CDR3 runs 14 residues. The CDR3, as DNA: TGCGCCAGCAGCTCCACAGGGGTTTGGACTGAAGCTTTCTTT. Protein: CASSSTGVWTEAFF.